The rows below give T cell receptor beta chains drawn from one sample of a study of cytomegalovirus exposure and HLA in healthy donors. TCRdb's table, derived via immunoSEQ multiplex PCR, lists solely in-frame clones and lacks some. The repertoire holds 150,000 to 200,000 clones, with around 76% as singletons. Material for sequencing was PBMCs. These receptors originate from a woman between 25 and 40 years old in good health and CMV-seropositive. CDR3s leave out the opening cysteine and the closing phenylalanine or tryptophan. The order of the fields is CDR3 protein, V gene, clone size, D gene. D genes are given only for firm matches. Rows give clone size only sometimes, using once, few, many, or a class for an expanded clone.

CDR3aa: ASSPQTGGTNTEAF
v_gene: TRBV7-6
abundance: -
d_gene: TRBD1

CDR3aa: ASSFDLTGLSIY
v_gene: TRBV7-2
abundance: -
d_gene: TRBD1

CDR3aa: ASGGQGVNEQF
v_gene: TRBV19
abundance: -
d_gene: TRBD1

CDR3aa: ASSERGGSDTQY
v_gene: TRBV6-4
abundance: -
d_gene: TRBD2

CDR3aa: ASSSRGQSSYNSPLH
v_gene: TRBV7-8
abundance: -
d_gene: -

CDR3aa: ASSPDRGNTEAF
v_gene: TRBV19
abundance: -
d_gene: TRBD1

CDR3aa: ASSPGGVVGMNEQF
v_gene: TRBV7-9
abundance: -
d_gene: -

CDR3aa: ASSPPVSRGNQPQH
v_gene: TRBV18
abundance: few
d_gene: -

CDR3aa: ASSEQGSQDTQY
v_gene: TRBV19
abundance: -
d_gene: TRBD1

CDR3aa: ASQNRQDSIYGYT
v_gene: TRBV2
abundance: -
d_gene: -

CDR3aa: ASSRGQAGNQPQH
v_gene: TRBV6-6
abundance: few
d_gene: TRBD1

CDR3aa: ASSFGQGEGALH
v_gene: TRBV11-1
abundance: -
d_gene: TRBD1

CDR3aa: ASSQDEGVGGYT
v_gene: TRBV14
abundance: -
d_gene: -

CDR3aa: ASGPTGAYEQY
v_gene: TRBV6-6
abundance: -
d_gene: -

CDR3aa: ASSLDRGRIDTQY
v_gene: TRBV5-6
abundance: -
d_gene: TRBD1

CDR3aa: ASSLQQGASSGYT
v_gene: TRBV7-2
abundance: -
d_gene: TRBD1

CDR3aa: ASSVQGQGTEAF
v_gene: TRBV9
abundance: few
d_gene: -

CDR3aa: ASSLDNNSPLH
v_gene: TRBV5-4
abundance: -
d_gene: -

CDR3aa: ASSGGLYSNQPQH
v_gene: TRBV28
abundance: -
d_gene: -

CDR3aa: ASSYPLAGGTGELF
v_gene: TRBV6-5
abundance: -
d_gene: -

CDR3aa: ASGPGGGSTDTQY
v_gene: TRBV12-5
abundance: -
d_gene: -

CDR3aa: ASSLGQGFYEQY
v_gene: TRBV5-5
abundance: -
d_gene: -

CDR3aa: ASSAGTARQY
v_gene: TRBV10-1
abundance: few
d_gene: TRBD1

CDR3aa: ASSNQGWETQY
v_gene: TRBV27
abundance: -
d_gene: -

CDR3aa: ATQGETGDEKLF
v_gene: TRBV6-1
abundance: few
d_gene: TRBD1

CDR3aa: ASSTFSGTGDNQPQH
v_gene: TRBV19
abundance: -
d_gene: TRBD1

CDR3aa: ASSLRLGNEQF
v_gene: TRBV19
abundance: once
d_gene: -

CDR3aa: ASSGGGTDTQY
v_gene: TRBV28
abundance: -
d_gene: -

CDR3aa: ASSLRVQNSPLH
v_gene: TRBV28
abundance: once
d_gene: -

CDR3aa: ASSQVLRAGLDTQY
v_gene: TRBV4-3
abundance: -
d_gene: -

CDR3aa: ASSSEDRWNSPLH
v_gene: TRBV7-9
abundance: few
d_gene: -

CDR3aa: ASTIPGTSGGTSYEQY
v_gene: TRBV28
abundance: -
d_gene: TRBD2

CDR3aa: ATRGDRDNQPQH
v_gene: TRBV19
abundance: -
d_gene: TRBD1

CDR3aa: ASRGGSTDTQY
v_gene: TRBV2
abundance: -
d_gene: TRBD2

CDR3aa: ASSRDTAYEQY
v_gene: TRBV14
abundance: -
d_gene: -

CDR3aa: ASSRRGLEQF
v_gene: TRBV6-6
abundance: -
d_gene: -

CDR3aa: ASSQTGDGIQY
v_gene: TRBV6-1
abundance: once
d_gene: TRBD1

CDR3aa: ASSGGNQPQH
v_gene: TRBV27
abundance: few
d_gene: -

CDR3aa: ASSSQGARQPQH
v_gene: TRBV7-9
abundance: -
d_gene: TRBD1

CDR3aa: ASRPGVGNQPQH
v_gene: TRBV5-5
abundance: once
d_gene: -

CDR3aa: ASSFDSNYGYT
v_gene: TRBV28
abundance: -
d_gene: -

CDR3aa: ASSASGTGGLLGGNTIY
v_gene: TRBV7-7
abundance: few
d_gene: TRBD1

CDR3aa: ASSPSRLAWNEQF
v_gene: TRBV7-8
abundance: -
d_gene: -

CDR3aa: ASSSGFYGYT
v_gene: TRBV11-1
abundance: -
d_gene: -

CDR3aa: ASGLDRYSYEQY
v_gene: TRBV12-5
abundance: -
d_gene: -

CDR3aa: ASSVLDPEYNSPLH
v_gene: TRBV10-1
abundance: -
d_gene: -

CDR3aa: ASSPAGTGTTGELF
v_gene: TRBV18
abundance: few
d_gene: TRBD1

CDR3aa: ASSRTGGWGMDTQY
v_gene: TRBV7-3
abundance: -
d_gene: TRBD1

CDR3aa: ASSSPRPGQPQH
v_gene: TRBV7-2
abundance: -
d_gene: -

CDR3aa: ASSLEAGLTSYNYGYT
v_gene: TRBV7-2
abundance: -
d_gene: -

CDR3aa: ASSSDRGSTEAF
v_gene: TRBV5-1
abundance: -
d_gene: TRBD1